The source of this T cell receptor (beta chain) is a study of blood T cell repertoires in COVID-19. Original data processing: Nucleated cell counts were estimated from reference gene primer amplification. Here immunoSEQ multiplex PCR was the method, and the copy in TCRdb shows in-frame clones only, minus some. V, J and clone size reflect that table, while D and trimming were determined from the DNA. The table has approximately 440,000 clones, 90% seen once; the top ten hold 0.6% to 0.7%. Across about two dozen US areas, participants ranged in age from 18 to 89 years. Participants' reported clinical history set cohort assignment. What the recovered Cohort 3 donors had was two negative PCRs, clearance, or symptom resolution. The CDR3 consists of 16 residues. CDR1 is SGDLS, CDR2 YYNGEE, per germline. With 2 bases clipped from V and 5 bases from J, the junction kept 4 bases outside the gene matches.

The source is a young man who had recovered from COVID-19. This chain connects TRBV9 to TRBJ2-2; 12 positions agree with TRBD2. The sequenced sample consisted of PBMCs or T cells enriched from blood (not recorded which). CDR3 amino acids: CASSVGTSGSTGELFF. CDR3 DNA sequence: TGTGCCAGCAGCGTTGGGACTAGCGGGTCAACCGGGGAGCTGTTTTTT. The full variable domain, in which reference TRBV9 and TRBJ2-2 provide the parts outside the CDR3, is DSGVTQTPKHLITATGQRVTLRCSPRSGDLSVYWYQQSLDQGLQFLIQYYNGEERAKGNILERFSAQQFPDLHSELNLSSLELGDSALYFCASSVGTSGSTGELFFGEGSRLTVL.